The text below deals with one T cell receptor beta chain. The sample is drawn from a study of T cells in localized non-small cell lung cancer. Clones were read by immunoSEQ multiplex PCR, and TCRdb kept only the in-frame ones, dropping some. The table has around 130,000 clones, about 89% seen once. Source: peripheral blood, taken before any cancer treatment. The sequence was obtained from a female donor older than 55 with stage I lung adenocarcinoma.

The CDR3 reads CASSQTRGAYEQYF. For the CDR3, the DNA is TGTGCCAGCAGTCAAACCAGGGGGGCTTACGAGCAGTACTTC. The chain has TRBV27 and TRBJ2-7; D may be TRBD1 (7 bases). This CDR3 has 14 amino acids. In germline, CDR1 is MNHEY, CDR2 SMNVEV (reference sequence). V lost 5 bases to trimming and J lost 4 bases, with 15 bases between them.